The 7 T cell receptor delta chains presented below share a single source sample, sequenced in a study of Vδ1+ human thymocytes. No antigen is known for these receptors. The study's findings and limits: Highly polyclonal TRG and TRD repertoires with Gaussian CDR3 length distributions appeared in thymus.

Sequences come from RNA converted to cDNA by reverse transcription. The CDR3 regions were amplified by multiplex PCR from V-gene primers to a constant-region primer. TCRdb re-analyzed the multiplex PCR reads via CATT. Of around 24,000 delta-chain clones in the sample, around 32% were seen once. The sample was Vdelta1+ gamma-delta thymocytes from the thymus. The subset is: FACS-sorted CD3+ TCRalphabeta- TCRVdelta1+ TCRVdelta2- thymocytes. Every receptor here comes from a boy less than two years old who had congenital heart surgery.

This clone has a handful of counts. The chain couples TRDV1 to TRDJ1; 9 positions agree with TRDD3. V was pared by 4 bases and J by 8 bases, with 20 bases of the junction left unmatched. Looked up from germline, CDR1 is TSWWSYY and CDR2 is QGS. CDR3 length: 18 residues. CDR3 in amino acids: CALGGLYEQSLGDVKLIF. The DNA of the CDR3 is TGTGCTCTTGGGGGGCTCTACGAGCAGAGTCTGGGGGATGTGAAACTCATCTTT.

This clone was counted a few times. The rearrangement links TRDV1 to TRDJ1; 8 bases align to TRDD2. Trimming cost V 2 bases and J 2 bases; bases outside gene matches: 19. This CDR3 spans 20 amino acids. Germline V gives CDR1 TSWWSYY, CDR2 QGS. As DNA, the CDR3 is TGTGCTCTTGGGGAAGTTCCCACTTCCTACTCATCGGGGGAGACCGATAAACTCATCTTT. This gives the protein CALGEVPTSYSSGETDKLIF.

In this sample, this clone turned up a few times. In the same sample, other DNA sequences code for this CDR3. The chain employs TRDV1 and TRDJ1; weak D call: TRDD3 (6 bases). CDR3 length: 18 amino acids. Per the germline V gene, CDR1 is TSWWSYY and CDR2 is QGS. V was clipped by 1 base and J by 5 bases, with 23 bases between them. The CDR3 protein is CALGEPSGARRGTDKLIF. The CDR3 bases are TGTGCTCTTGGGGAACCTAGTGGGGCACGCAGGGGGACTGATAAACTCATCTTT.

This chain connects TRDV1 to TRDJ1; 12 nucleotides align to TRDD3. The CDR3 covers 23 residues. V gave up 3 bases and J gave up 8 bases; unmatched junction bases: 31. Germline CDR1 TSWWSYY, CDR2 QGS. The CDR3 here is CALGDLPLGPTGGYTVGVHKLIF. The CDR3 DNA reads TGTGCTCTTGGGGACCTCCCACTTGGGCCCACTGGGGGATACACCGTAGGTGTGCACAAACTCATCTTT.

There are a few counts of this clone. Mismatch with germline at one junction end may stem from a read error. This rearrangement joins TRDV1 to TRDJ1, with a tentative D call TRDD3 (6 bases). This CDR3 is 15 amino acids long. Per the germline V gene, CDR1 is TSWWSYY and CDR2 is QGS. The DNA of the CDR3 is TGTGCTCTTGGGGAAGGATCGGGGATCACCGATAAACCCATCTTT. Amino acid sequence: CALGEGSGITDKPIF.

This clone is labeled medium-sized. The J gene is TRDJ1, the V gene TRDV1; the D is unclear. Trimming took off 2 bases at V and 0 bases at J, with 22 bases between the two ends. This CDR3 contains 19 residues. The V gene's germline CDR1 is TSWWSYY and CDR2 QGS. The CDR3 loop reads CALGEYCILGGPYTDKLIF. The CDR3 region has the DNA TGTGCTCTTGGGGAATATTGCATTTTGGGCGGTCCGTACACCGATAAACTCATCTTT.

The chain uses TRDV1 and TRDJ1; 13 bases fit TRDD3. The CDR3 runs 21 residues. CDR1 is TSWWSYY and CDR2 is QGS in the germline V gene. Losses at the gene ends were 1 base for V and 4 bases for J; bases not matched to a gene: 18. This chain's CDR3 is CALGEPSYWGIRSERVDKLIF. As DNA, the CDR3 is TGTGCTCTTGGGGAACCCTCGTACTGGGGGATACGGTCGGAGCGGGTCGATAAACTCATCTTT.